This record concerns one TCR beta chain sequence. Only in-frame clones appear in the TCRdb table, and some are missing; sequencing was by immunoSEQ multiplex PCR. The data show some 200,000 clones, around 91% seen once. The sample originates from a study of blood T cell repertoires in COVID-19. Participants spanned ages about 18 to 90 years and resided in about two dozen US areas. This TCR derives from a woman between 18 and 30 years old in a cohort exposed to, infected with or recovered from COVID-19 (not recorded which). The sequenced sample was PBMCs or T cells enriched from blood (not recorded which).

The CDR3 region has the DNA TGTGCCACCAGCAGAGATGGGCAGGGGGAACAGCCCCAGCATTTT. Protein product: CATSRDGQGEQPQHF. The V and J genes are TRBV15 and TRBJ1-5, with TRBD1 identical over 7 bases. CDR3 length: 15 amino acids. CDR1 LNHNV and CDR2 YYDKDF come from the germline V gene (reference sequence). V was pared by 0 bases and J by 7 bases, with 6 bases of the junction left unmatched.